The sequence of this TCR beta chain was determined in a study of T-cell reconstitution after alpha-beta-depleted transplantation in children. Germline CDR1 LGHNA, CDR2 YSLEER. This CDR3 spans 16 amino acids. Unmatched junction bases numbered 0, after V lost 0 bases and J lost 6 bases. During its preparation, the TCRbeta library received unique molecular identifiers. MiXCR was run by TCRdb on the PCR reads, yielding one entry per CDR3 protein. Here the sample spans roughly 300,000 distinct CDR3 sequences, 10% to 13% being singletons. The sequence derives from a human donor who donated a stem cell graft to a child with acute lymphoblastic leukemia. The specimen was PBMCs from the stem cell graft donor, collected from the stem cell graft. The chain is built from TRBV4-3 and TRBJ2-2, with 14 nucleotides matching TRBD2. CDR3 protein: CASSQEGLAGAGELFF. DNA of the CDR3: TGCGCCAGCAGCCAAGAGGGACTAGCGGGAGCCGGGGAGCTGTTTTTT.